This T cell receptor (beta chain) is from a study of T cells in Graves' hyperthyroidism and ophthalmopathy. Per the germline V gene, CDR1 is MNHNS and CDR2 is SASEGT. The CDR3 has 14 residues. The V and J ends lost 6 bases and 8 bases respectively, with 17 bases between them. This clonotype was detected ten times or more. Template material for amplifying TCR beta CDR3 regions consisted of RNA transcripts. The primer set for the first-round RT-PCR of the TCR CDR3 was HTBI. MiXCR, applied by TCRdb to the multiplex PCR reads, yields one record per CDR3 protein. This sample yields 200,000 or so distinct CDR3 sequences, of which roughly 17% are seen a single time; roughly 49% belongs to the top ten.

The sample comprised blood. The chain employs TRBV6-1 and TRBJ2-4, with a possible D match to TRBD2 (5 bases). The clonotype originates from a woman aged 45 to 65 with Graves' hyperthyroidism. CDR3 in amino acids: CASRVRAERDIQYF. CDR3 coding DNA: TGTGCCAGCAGAGTCCGGGCCGAGAGGGACATTCAGTACTTC.